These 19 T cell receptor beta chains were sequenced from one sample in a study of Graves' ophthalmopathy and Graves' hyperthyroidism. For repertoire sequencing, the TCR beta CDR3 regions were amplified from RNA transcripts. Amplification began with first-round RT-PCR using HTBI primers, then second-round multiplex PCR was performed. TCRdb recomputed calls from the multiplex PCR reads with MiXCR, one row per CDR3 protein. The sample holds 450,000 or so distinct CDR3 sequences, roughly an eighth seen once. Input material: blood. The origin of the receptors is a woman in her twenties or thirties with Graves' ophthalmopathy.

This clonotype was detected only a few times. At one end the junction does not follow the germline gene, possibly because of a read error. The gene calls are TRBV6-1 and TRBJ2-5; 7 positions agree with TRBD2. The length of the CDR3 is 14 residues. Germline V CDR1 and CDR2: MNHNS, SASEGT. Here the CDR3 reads CASEPGLLQETKYF. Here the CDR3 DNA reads TGTGCCAGCGAGCCGGGACTACTACAAGAGACCAAGTACTTC.

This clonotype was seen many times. The CDR3 DNA is TGTGCCAGCAGTCCTTACAGGGGGGGAAAGAACACTGAAGCTTTCTTT. Translating it yields CASSPYRGGKNTEAFF. V usage is TRBV12-3 or TRBV12-4 and J usage is TRBJ1-1; 8 nucleotides align to TRBD1. This CDR3 has 16 amino acids. V gave up 5 bases and J gave up 1 base; unmatched junction bases: 9.

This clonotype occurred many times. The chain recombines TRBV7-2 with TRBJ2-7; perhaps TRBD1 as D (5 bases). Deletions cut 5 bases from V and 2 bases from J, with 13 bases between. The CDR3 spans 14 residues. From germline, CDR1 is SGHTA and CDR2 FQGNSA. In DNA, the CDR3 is TGTGCCAGCAGCCTGGACATAGGCACCTACGAGCAGTACTTC. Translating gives CASSLDIGTYEQYF.

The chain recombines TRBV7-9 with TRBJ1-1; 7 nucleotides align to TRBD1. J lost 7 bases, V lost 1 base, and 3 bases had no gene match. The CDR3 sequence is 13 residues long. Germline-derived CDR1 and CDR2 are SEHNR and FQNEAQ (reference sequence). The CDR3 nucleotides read TGTGCCAGCAGCTTAGAGGGGGCAGATGAAGCTTTCTTT. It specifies CASSLEGADEAFF. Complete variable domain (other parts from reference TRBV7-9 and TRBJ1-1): DTGVSQNPRHKITKRGQNVTFRCDPISEHNRLYWYRQTLGQGPEFLTYFQNEAQLEKSRLLSDRFSAERPKGSFSTLEIQRTEQGDSAMYLCASSLEGADEAFFGQGTRLTVV.

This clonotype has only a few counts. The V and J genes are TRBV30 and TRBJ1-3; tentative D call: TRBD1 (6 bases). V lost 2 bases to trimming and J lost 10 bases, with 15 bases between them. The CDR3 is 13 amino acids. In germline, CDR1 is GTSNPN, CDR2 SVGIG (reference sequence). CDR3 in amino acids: CAWSQGPKRTIYF. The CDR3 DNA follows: TGTGCCTGGAGTCAGGGGCCGAAAAGGACCATATATTTT.

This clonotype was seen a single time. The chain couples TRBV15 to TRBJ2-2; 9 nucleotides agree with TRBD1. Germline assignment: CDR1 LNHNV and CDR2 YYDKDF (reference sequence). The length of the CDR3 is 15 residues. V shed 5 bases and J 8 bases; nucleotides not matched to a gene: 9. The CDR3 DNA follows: TGTGCCACCAGCCGCGGACAGGGGAGGACGGGGGAGCTGTTTTTT. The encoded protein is CATSRGQGRTGELFF.

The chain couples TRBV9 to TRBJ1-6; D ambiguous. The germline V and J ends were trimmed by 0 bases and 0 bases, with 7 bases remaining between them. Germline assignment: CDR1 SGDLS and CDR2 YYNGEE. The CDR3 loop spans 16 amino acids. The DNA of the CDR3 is TGTGCCAGCAGCGTAGCTCCCAGCTCCTATAATTCACCCCTCCACTTT. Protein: CASSVAPSSYNSPLHF.

The CDR3 DNA reads TGCAGTGCTAGCTCGGGACTAGCGGGAGGGCCCTACGAGCAGTACTTC. Residues: CSASSGLAGGPYEQYF. This chain uses TRBV20-1 with TRBJ2-7; 16 bases fit TRBD2. The length of the CDR3 is 16 residues. Trimming cost V 3 bases and J 2 bases; bases outside gene matches: 4. From germline, CDR1 is DFQATT and CDR2 SNEGSKA (reference sequence).

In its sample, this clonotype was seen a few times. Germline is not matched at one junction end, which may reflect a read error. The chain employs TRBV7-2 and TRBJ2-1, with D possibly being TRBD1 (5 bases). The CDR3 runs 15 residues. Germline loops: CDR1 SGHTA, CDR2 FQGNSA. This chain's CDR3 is CASTQGVREVDEKFF. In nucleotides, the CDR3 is TGTGCCAGCACCCAAGGGGTTAGAGAAGTCGATGAGAAGTTCTTC.

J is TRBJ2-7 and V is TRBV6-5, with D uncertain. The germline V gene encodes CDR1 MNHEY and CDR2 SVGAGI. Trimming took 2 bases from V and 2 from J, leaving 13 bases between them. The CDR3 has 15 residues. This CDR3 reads CASSYDSGRTYEQYF. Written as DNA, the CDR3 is TGTGCCAGCAGTTACGATTCGGGCAGAACCTACGAGCAGTACTTC.

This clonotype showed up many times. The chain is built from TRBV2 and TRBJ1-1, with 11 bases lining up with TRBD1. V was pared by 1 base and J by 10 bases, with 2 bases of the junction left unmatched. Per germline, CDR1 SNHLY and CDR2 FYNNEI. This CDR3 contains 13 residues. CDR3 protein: CASSEVGQGGAFF. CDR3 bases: TGTGCCAGCAGTGAAGTGGGACAGGGGGGAGCTTTCTTT.

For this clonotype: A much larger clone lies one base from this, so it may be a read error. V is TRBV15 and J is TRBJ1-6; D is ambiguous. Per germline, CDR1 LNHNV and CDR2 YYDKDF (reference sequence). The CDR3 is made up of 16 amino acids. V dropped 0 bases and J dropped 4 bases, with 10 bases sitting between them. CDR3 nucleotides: TGTGCCACCAGCAGAGAATGGACGGGATATAATTCACCCCTCCACTTT. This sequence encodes CATSREWTGYNSPLHF.

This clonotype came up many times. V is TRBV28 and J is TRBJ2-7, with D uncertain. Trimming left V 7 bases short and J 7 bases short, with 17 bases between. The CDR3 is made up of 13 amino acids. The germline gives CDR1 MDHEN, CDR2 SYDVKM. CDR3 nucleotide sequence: TGTGCCAGCATCAACGAACGTCCTTGGGAGCAGTACTTC. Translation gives CASINERPWEQYF.

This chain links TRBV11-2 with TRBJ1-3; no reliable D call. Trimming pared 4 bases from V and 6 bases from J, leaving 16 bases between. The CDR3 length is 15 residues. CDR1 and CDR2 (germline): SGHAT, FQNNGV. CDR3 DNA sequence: TGTGCCAGCAGCTCTACAGACGGCCCCACAAACACCATATATTTT. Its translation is CASSSTDGPTNTIYF.

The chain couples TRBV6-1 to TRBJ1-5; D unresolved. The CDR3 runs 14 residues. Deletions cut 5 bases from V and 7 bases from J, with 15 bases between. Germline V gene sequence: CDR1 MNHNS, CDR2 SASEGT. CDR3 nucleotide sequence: TGTGCCAGCAGTCCCGCGACATGGAAGCAGCCCCAGCATTTT. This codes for CASSPATWKQPQHF.

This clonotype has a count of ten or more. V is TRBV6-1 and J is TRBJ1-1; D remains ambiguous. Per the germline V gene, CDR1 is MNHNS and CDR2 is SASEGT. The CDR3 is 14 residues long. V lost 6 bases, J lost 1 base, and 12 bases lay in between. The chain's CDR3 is CASSLTAENTEAFF. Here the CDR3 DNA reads TGTGCCAGCAGCCTTACGGCAGAGAACACTGAAGCTTTCTTT.

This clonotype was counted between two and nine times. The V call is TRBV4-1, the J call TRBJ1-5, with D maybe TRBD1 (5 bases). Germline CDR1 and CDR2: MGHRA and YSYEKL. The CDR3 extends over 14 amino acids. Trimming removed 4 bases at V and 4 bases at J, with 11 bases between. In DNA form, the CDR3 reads TGCGCCAGCAGCCCAAATGACAGTAATCAGCCCCAGCATTTT. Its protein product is CASSPNDSNQPQHF.

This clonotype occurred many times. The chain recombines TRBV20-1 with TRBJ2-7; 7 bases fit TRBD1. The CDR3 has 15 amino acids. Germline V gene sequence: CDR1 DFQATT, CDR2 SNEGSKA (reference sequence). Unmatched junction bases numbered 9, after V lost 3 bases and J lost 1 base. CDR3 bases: TGCAGTGCTAGGTCTGAACAGGGGCCTTCCTACGAGCAGTACTTC. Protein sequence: CSARSEQGPSYEQYF.

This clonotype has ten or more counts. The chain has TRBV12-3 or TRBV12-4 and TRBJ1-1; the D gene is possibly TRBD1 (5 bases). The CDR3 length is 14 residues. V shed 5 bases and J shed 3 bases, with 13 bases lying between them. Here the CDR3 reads CASSRAGPDTEAFF. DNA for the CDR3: TGTGCCAGCAGTCGGGCGGGGCCCGACACTGAAGCTTTCTTT.